Here is one TCR beta chain with its context. Its antigen remains unidentified. The input lacks base qualities; no much larger clone sits a single base away. This sample was taken from a study of blood T cell repertoires in COVID-19 (TCRdb year 2020). Notes on the research overall: Collaborator samples came from the United States, Italy and Spain and covered acute and convalescent phases of COVID-19. The material from the prospective study consisted of cDNA or gDNA derived from T cells, B-cell-depleted T cells, or PBMCs. Deeply sampled blood TCRbeta repertoires from subjects exposed to, actively infected with, or recovered from COVID-19 were included in the dataset. A freely available public database, intended as a resource for researchers studying the immune response to SARS-CoV-2, is where the repertoires were released. The samples were drawn from the first 160 participants of the ongoing ImmuneRACE study and from over 950 subjects provided by 6 global collaborators. Sample metadata almost always included a de-identified subject ID, COVID-19 status, age in years and sex. Where available, HLA class I and class II types were taken from metadata supplied by the sample provider and were not determined by assay-based typing.

Collaborating institutions collected whole blood in K2EDTA tubes following their own protocols. For TCRbeta analysis, collaborators shipped samples in one of three forms: frozen whole blood, isolated PBMCs, or DNA extracted from either of those sample types. The investigation overall reported the following: Clinical and demographic metadata were provided uncurated, with the amount varying by source and participant.

TCRbeta CDR3 regions were amplified from genomic DNA by means of the immunoSEQ Assay, a bias-controlled multiplex PCR. From the authors' description of their analysis: Nucleated cell counts per sample were estimated from amplification of reference gene primers within the assay. To quantify the absolute abundance of each unique TCRbeta CDR3 rearrangement, sequence reads were collapsed and filtered. Productive Simpson clonality was computed per sample as the square root of Simpson's diversity index over productive rearrangements. TCRdb obtained this table from immuneACCESS and retained in-frame rearrangements with V and J assigned. These tables miss some clones; where compared with another copy, unresolved V genes account for less than half of the shortfall, and the remainder is unexplained. The DNA gave D and trimming, while V, J and clone size come from that table. The sample records about 270,000 clones, 85% of which are singletons. Together, the top ten hold 10% to 15% of the sample.

In the germline V gene (reference sequence), CDR1 corresponds to LNHDA and CDR2 to SQIVND. V is clipped by 5 bases and J by 0 bases, and the sequence between their germline boundaries is 17 bases long. The CDR3, cysteine through phenylalanine, is 18 amino acids long. The sequence is cut down to CDR3 DNA, 54 bases in frame from base 1. The TCR originated in a human donor in a cohort sampled during active COVID-19. This chain joins TRBV19 to TRBJ2-6; TRBD2 might be the D gene, on 5 matching bases. The sequencing sample was made of peripheral blood. The CDR3 sequence is CASSGVGRRISGANVLTF. The nucleotide sequence is TGTGCCAGTAGTGGAGTCGGACGGAGGATCTCTGGGGCCAACGTCCTGACTTTC.